The clone carrying this T cell receptor beta chain appeared a single time. Trimming took off 1 base at V and 10 bases at J, with 14 bases between the two ends. Per germline, CDR1 SGHDN and CDR2 FVKESK. The CDR3 has 15 residues. The data were obtained in a study of blood T cell repertoires in COVID-19. Sequencing used immunoSEQ multiplex PCR; TCRdb keeps in-frame clones, though not all of them. The table has under 35,000 clones, roughly nine tenths seen once. The sample comprised peripheral blood. This receptor was taken from a human donor in a cohort sampled during active COVID-19. This rearrangement joins TRBV14 to TRBJ1-6, with D possibly being TRBD1 (5 bases). CDR3 in amino acids: CASSQVPQGGSPLHF. In DNA, the CDR3 is TGTGCCAGCAGCCAAGTTCCCCAGGGCGGCTCACCCCTCCACTTT.